This T cell receptor (beta chain) was obtained from a study of blood T cell repertoires in COVID-19. Overall study: COVID-19 samples, acute and convalescent, were from the United States, Italy and Spain. PBMCs, B-cell-depleted T cells, or T cells provided the cDNA or gDNA that made up the material.

This CDR3 spans 16 amino acids. The germline V and J ends were trimmed by 3 bases and 2 bases, with 14 bases remaining between them. CDR1 is SGHAT and CDR2 is FQNNGV in the germline V gene. Clones were read by immunoSEQ multiplex PCR, and TCRdb kept only the in-frame ones, dropping some. The data hold some 170,000 clones, with about 81% observed a single time. This TCR was recovered from a human donor in a cohort sampled during active COVID-19. This sequence joins TRBV11-2 and TRBJ1-5; perhaps TRBD1 as D (5 bases). Material: peripheral blood. The CDR3 sequence is CASSFSQGGGNQPQHF. The CDR3 DNA follows: TGTGCCAGCAGCTTCTCCCAGGGAGGGGGCAATCAGCCCCAGCATTTT.